A single sample gave rise to the 18 T cell receptor beta chains below, sequenced in a study of blood T cell repertoires in COVID-19. Produced via immunoSEQ multiplex PCR; TCRdb's table is partial and in-frame only. The sample shows roughly 120,000 clones, approximately 84% of them seen only once. Material: peripheral blood. These receptors all stem from a man between 65 and 80 years old with active or convalescent COVID-19.

This chain joins TRBV18 and TRBJ1-1, with D unclear. The CDR3 loop spans 14 amino acids. V lost 2 bases to trimming and J lost 5 bases, with 12 bases between them. CDR1 and CDR2 (germline): KGHSH, LQKENI. The CDR3 nucleotides read TGTGCCAGCTCACCAGATCCCACAAAGACTGAAGCTTTCTTT. As protein: CASSPDPTKTEAFF.

V gene TRBV6-5 combines with J gene TRBJ1-2; D may be TRBD1 (6 bases). Germline-derived CDR1 and CDR2 are MNHEY and SVGAGI. The CDR3 sequence is 14 residues long. V lost 5 bases, J lost 8 bases, and 18 bases lay in between. In DNA form, the CDR3 reads TGTGCCAGCAGTAACCGGGACACCCATCGGGGCTACACCTTC. This sequence encodes CASSNRDTHRGYTF.

This clone was detected ten times or more. V and J are TRBV21-1 and TRBJ1-1. TRBV21-1 is a pseudogene. The CDR3 totals 14 residues. The CDR3 here is CASNPRGTNTEAFF. The CDR3 DNA reads as TGTGCCAGCAACCCCCGGGGGACGAACACTGAAGCTTTCTTT.

The genes are TRBV12-3 or TRBV12-4 and TRBJ2-1; a possible D gene is TRBD1 (6 bases). This CDR3 is built from 12 residues. Trimming took 6 bases from V and 9 from J, leaving 12 bases between them. The CDR3 is CASRKEDSEQFF. CDR3 sequence (DNA): TGTGCCAGCAGGAAAGAGGACAGTGAGCAGTTCTTC.

The chain combines TRBV14 with TRBJ2-3; 11 bases align to TRBD1. Trimming cost V 0 bases and J 5 bases; bases outside gene matches: 10. Per germline, CDR1 SGHDN and CDR2 FVKESK. This CDR3 spans 18 amino acids. Here the CDR3 reads CASSQDGCGDRGRDTQYF. Written as DNA, the CDR3 is TGTGCCAGCAGCCAAGATGGGTGCGGGGACAGGGGGAGAGATACGCAGTATTTT. The variable domain in full, completed from reference TRBV14 and TRBJ2-3, reads EAGVTQFPSHSVIEKGQTVTLRCDPISGHDNLYWYRRVMGKEIKFLLHFVKESKQDESGMPNNRFLAERTGGTYSTLKVQPAELEDSGVYFCASSQDGCGDRGRDTQYFGPGTRLTVL.

This clone was seen only once. V gene TRBV9 combines with J gene TRBJ2-3; 7 positions match TRBD2. The CDR3 runs to 16 residues. Germline V gene lookup returns CDR1 SGDLS and CDR2 YYNGEE. The V segment lost 1 base and the J segment 8 bases; nucleotides outside the gene matches: 13. CDR3 sequence (DNA): TGTGCCAGCAGCGTACAGCCTAGCGGCCCCACGGGTACGCAGTATTTT. Protein: CASSVQPSGPTGTQYF.

The chain uses TRBV7-2 and TRBJ2-5; the match to TRBD2 covers 13 bases. Trimming at V came to 5 bases and at J to 5 bases, leaving 8 bases not matched to a gene. Germline V gives CDR1 SGHTA, CDR2 FQGNSA. The CDR3 loop spans 16 amino acids. This CDR3 is CASSHRTSGGRETQYF. CDR3 DNA: TGTGCCAGCAGCCATCGGACTAGCGGGGGCAGGGAGACCCAGTACTTC.

About this clone: With a much larger clone just one base away, this may be a read error. The chain is built from TRBV27 and TRBJ2-7; D gene ambiguous. The CDR3 consists of 12 residues. The V and J ends lost 6 bases and 0 bases respectively, with 6 bases between them. Germline CDR1 MNHEY, CDR2 SMNVEV (reference sequence). CDR3 amino acids: CASSLSSYEQYF. The CDR3 coding sequence is TGTGCCAGCAGCCTCAGCTCCTACGAGCAGTACTTC.

Turning to this clone: A read error may account for a junction end that differs from germline. The V and J genes are TRBV20-1 and TRBJ2-7; 10 nucleotides line up with TRBD1. The CDR3 consists of 11 residues. Germline V gene lookup returns CDR1 DFQATT and CDR2 SNEGSKA (reference sequence). The CDR3 DNA is TGCAGTGCAACGGGGGGTGGACAGGGGGTATTC. This codes for CSATGGGQGVF.

V and J are TRBV6-6 and TRBJ2-4; D not resolved. The length of the CDR3 is 14 residues. Per germline, CDR1 MNHNY and CDR2 SVGAGI (reference sequence). Trimming took 5 bases from V and 1 from J, leaving 9 bases between them. The CDR3 sequence is CASSARNAKNIQYF. CDR3 coding DNA: TGTGCCAGCAGTGCTAGGAACGCCAAAAACATTCAGTACTTC.

This clone was recorded once. This rearrangement joins TRBV28 to TRBJ1-1; possible D gene TRBD1, 5 bases. CDR3 length: 12 residues. Trimming left V 10 bases short and J 0 bases short, with 9 bases between. Germline loops: CDR1 MDHEN, CDR2 SYDVKM. CDR3 coding DNA: TGTGCCATAACAGGCATGAACACTGAAGCTTTCTTT. Translating gives CAITGMNTEAFF.

This clone was seen only a few times. This rearrangement joins TRBV5-1 to TRBJ2-3; 10 nucleotides match TRBD2. The CDR3 runs 15 residues. Trimming removed 3 bases from V and 2 bases from J; junction bases left unmatched: 3. Germline V lookup: CDR1 SGHRS, CDR2 YFSETQ. For the CDR3, the DNA is TGCGCCAGCAGCTCCACTAGCGGGATCACAGATACGCAGTATTTT. Translation gives CASSSTSGITDTQYF.

This chain connects TRBV11-3 to TRBJ1-1; D gene uncertain. Germline CDR1 reads SGHNT; CDR2 reads YENEEA. The CDR3 loop spans 13 amino acids. V was cut by 5 bases and J by 1 base, with 8 bases left in between. For the CDR3, the DNA is TGTGCCAGCAGCCCCCAGGAGAACACTGAAGCTTTCTTT. It encodes CASSPQENTEAFF.

The genes are TRBV10-3 and TRBJ2-3; 9 bases map to TRBD1. This CDR3 is built from 14 residues. The junction had 4 bases not matched to a gene; V was cut back by 5 bases and J by 4 bases. Germline CDR1 ENHRY, CDR2 SYGVKD. DNA for the CDR3: TGTGCCATCAGTAAGGACAGGGGCCCAGATACGCAGTATTTT. This encodes CAISKDRGPDTQYF.

The V call is TRBV5-1, the J call TRBJ2-7; 7 nucleotides agree with TRBD1. Germline CDR1 SGHRS, CDR2 YFSETQ. V shed 4 bases, J shed 2 bases, and the junction held 15 bases outside the gene matches. CDR3 length: 17 residues. In nucleotides, the CDR3 is TGCGCCAGCAGCCCCCGTTACCTTCGGCAGGGGGCCTACGAGCAGTACTTC. Its protein is CASSPRYLRQGAYEQYF.

The V call is TRBV5-1, the J call TRBJ2-5; 9 positions agree with TRBD2. Trimming took 2 bases from V and 5 from J; bases not matched to a gene: 7. CDR1 is SGHRS and CDR2 is YFSETQ in the germline V gene. This CDR3 contains 15 residues. The CDR3 loop reads CASSFGSGGGETQYF. The CDR3, as DNA: TGCGCCAGCAGCTTTGGTAGCGGGGGTGGGGAGACCCAGTACTTC. Together with reference TRBV5-1 and TRBJ2-5, the CDR3 gives the full variable domain: KAGVTQTPRYLIKTRGQQVTLSCSPISGHRSVSWYQQTPGQGLQFLFEYFSETQRNKGNFPGRFSGRQFSNSRSEMNVSTLELGDSALYLCASSFGSGGGETQYFGPGTRLLVL.

The chain joins TRBV5-1 to TRBJ1-2; 8 bases align to TRBD1. The germline V gene has CDR1 SGHRS and CDR2 YFSETQ. This CDR3 has 13 amino acids. V lost 4 bases and J lost 3; bases outside the gene matches: 2. CDR3 coding DNA: TGCGCCAGCAGCGGACAGGGTCACTATGGCTACACCTTC. As protein: CASSGQGHYGYTF.

This rearrangement joins TRBV6-6 to TRBJ1-1; no clear D. Trimming removed 4 bases at V and 6 bases at J, with 9 bases between. Germline V lookup: CDR1 MNHNY, CDR2 SVGAGI (reference sequence). The CDR3 length is 12 residues. CDR3 sequence: CASSSLGSEAFF. The CDR3 DNA reads as TGTGCCAGCAGTTCACTGGGCTCTGAAGCTTTCTTT.